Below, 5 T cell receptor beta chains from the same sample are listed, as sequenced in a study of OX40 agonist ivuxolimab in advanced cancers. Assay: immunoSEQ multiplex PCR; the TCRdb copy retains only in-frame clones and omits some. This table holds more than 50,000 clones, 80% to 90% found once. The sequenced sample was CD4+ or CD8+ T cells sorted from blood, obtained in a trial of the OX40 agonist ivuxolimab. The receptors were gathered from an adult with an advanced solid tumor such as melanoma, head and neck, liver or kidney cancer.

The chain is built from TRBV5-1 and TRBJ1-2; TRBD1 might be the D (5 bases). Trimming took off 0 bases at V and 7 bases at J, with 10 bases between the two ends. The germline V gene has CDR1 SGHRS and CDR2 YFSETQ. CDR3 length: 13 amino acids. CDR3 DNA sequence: TGCGCCAGCAGCTTGGTTCAGGGATCTGGCTACACCTTC. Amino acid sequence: CASSLVQGSGYTF.

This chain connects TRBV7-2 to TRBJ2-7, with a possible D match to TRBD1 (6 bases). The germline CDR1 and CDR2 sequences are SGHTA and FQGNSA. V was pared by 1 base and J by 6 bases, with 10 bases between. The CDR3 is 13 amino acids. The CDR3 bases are TGTGCCAGCAGCTTAGTCGGCAGGGGCGAGCAGTACTTC. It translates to CASSLVGRGEQYF.

The CDR3 DNA reads TGCGCCAGCAGCCAAGGACGGCGGGGGGCGATTCACACCGGGGAGCTGTTTTTT. Translated: CASSQGRRGAIHTGELFF. The J gene is TRBJ2-2, the V gene TRBV4-3, with 8 nucleotides matching TRBD2. There are 18 residues in the CDR3. CDR1 and CDR2 from the germline V gene are LGHNA and YSLEER. Trimming cost V 1 base and J 3 bases; bases outside gene matches: 10.

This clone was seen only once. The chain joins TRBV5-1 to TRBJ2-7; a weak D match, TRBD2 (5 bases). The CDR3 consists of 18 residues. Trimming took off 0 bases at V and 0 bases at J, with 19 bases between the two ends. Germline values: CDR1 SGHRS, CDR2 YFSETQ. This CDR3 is CASSLATGSGWSSYEQYF. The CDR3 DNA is TGCGCCAGCAGCTTGGCCACGGGCTCGGGGTGGAGCTCCTACGAGCAGTACTTC.

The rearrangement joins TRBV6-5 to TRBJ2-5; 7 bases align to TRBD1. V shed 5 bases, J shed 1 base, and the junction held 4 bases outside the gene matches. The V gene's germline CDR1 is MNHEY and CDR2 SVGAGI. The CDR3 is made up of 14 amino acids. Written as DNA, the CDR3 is TGTGCCAGCAGTCAACAGGGGACCCAAGAGACCCAGTACTTC. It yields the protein CASSQQGTQETQYF.